This T cell receptor (beta chain) is drawn from a study of cytomegalovirus exposure and HLA in healthy donors. Study-wide findings and caveats: Within an earlier analysis, most TCR beta V segments proved productive either about 90% or about 30% of the time.

As for this clone: Its specificity is not known.

Per the germline V gene, CDR1 is SQVTM and CDR2 is ANQGSEA. This CDR3 has 17 amino acids. J was trimmed by 5 bases and V by 6 bases; bases with no gene match: 12. A multiplex PCR was run with 60 Vbeta primers and 13 Jbeta primers. Clones were sequenced by immunoSEQ multiplex PCR, and TCRdb holds only the in-frame ones, with some missing. This sample has fewer than 200,000 clones, with 75% to 90% found just once. The sample taken for sequencing was PBMCs. The chain has TRBV29-1 and TRBJ2-1, with 14 bases that match TRBD2. The origin of this receptor is a woman aged 50 to 60 in good health and CMV-seropositive. CDR3 in DNA: TGCAGCGTCGGGACTAGCGGGAGAGGGGGGCTGAACAATGAGCAGTTCTTC. Translating it yields CSVGTSGRGGLNNEQFF.